Only a few counts were recorded for the clone carrying this T cell receptor beta chain. Its cognate antigen is unknown. This specimen belongs to a study of T cell repertoires in cytomegalovirus infection. Study as a whole: Matching HLA type, along with CMV infection, was indicated by public TCR beta signatures.

TCRdb itself ran the reads through MiXCR, one entry per CDR3 protein. The repertoire holds 300,000 to 450,000 distinct CDR3 sequences, 15% to 20% seen once, with around 9.3% in the top ten. The germline CDR1 and CDR2 sequences are SEHNR and FQNEAQ (reference sequence). V gave up 5 bases and J gave up 8 bases, with 15 bases separating them. This CDR3 spans 13 amino acids. Study results and limitations: Summed frequency of shared TCR beta families picked out CMV carriers who also had the relevant HLA. CMV-specific TCR beta clonotypes restricted by HLA-C were the ones dominating the ex vivo response.

The V call is TRBV7-9, the J call TRBJ1-2; D is unclear. The receptor's source is a human donor in good health (CMV status not recorded). Some clones in this sample may be carry-over from other donors' samples. The specimen was PBMCs. As DNA, the CDR3 is TGTGCCAGCAGCCCGAAGACGCTAATAGGCTACACCTTC. Translating gives CASSPKTLIGYTF.